This entry features one T cell receptor (beta chain) sequence. Its matching antigen is unknown. PCR involved 60 Vbeta and 13 Jbeta primers. TCRdb's table, derived via immunoSEQ multiplex PCR, lists solely in-frame clones and lacks some. The repertoire holds 85,000 to 130,000 clones, with 70% to 80% as singletons. The data belong to a study of cytomegalovirus exposure and HLA in healthy donors. Study-wide results and caveats: When analyzed later, a missense DCLRE1C variant was found to be linked to TCR beta V- and J-gene trimming.

The CDR3 sequence is 16 residues long. V dropped 0 bases and J dropped 2; count of bases not matched to a gene: 4. Germline CDR1 GTSNPN, CDR2 SVGIG (reference sequence). This clonotype originated in a female donor in good health and CMV-seropositive. The chain has TRBV30 and TRBJ2-3; 11 bases match TRBD1. The source material was PBMCs. CDR3 protein: CAWSVWGQGDTDTQYF. DNA of the CDR3: TGTGCCTGGAGTGTATGGGGACAGGGGGACACAGATACGCAGTATTTT. Variable domain in full (rest from reference TRBV30 and TRBJ2-3): SQTIHQWPATLVQPVGSPLSLECTVEGTSNPNLYWYRQAAGRGLQLLFYSVGIGQISSEVPQNLSASRPQDRQFILSSKKLLLSDSGFYLCAWSVWGQGDTDTQYFGPGTRLTVL.